One sample yielded the 22 T cell receptor beta chains listed below, sequenced in a study of T cell responses to AZD1222 COVID-19 vaccine. Using immunoSEQ multiplex PCR, the repertoire was profiled, and TCRdb retains in-frame clones only, with some absent. The sample contains about 99,000 clones, 75% to 90% of which appear only once. The sequencing here drew on peripheral blood, taken on day 0 of AZD1222 vaccination. Source of these receptors: an adult in good health.

There are a few counts of this clone. V and J are TRBV7-3 and TRBJ1-2; possibly TRBD1 for D (6 bases). V was trimmed by 8 bases and J by 2 bases, leaving 21 bases between them. This CDR3 comprises 16 residues. Germline lookup yields CDR1 SGHTA and CDR2 FQGTGA. The CDR3 bases are TGTGCCAGCGGCCTCCCCAACAGGGAGCGGAACTATGGCTACACCTTC. Encoded protein: CASGLPNRERNYGYTF. Variable domain in full (rest from reference TRBV7-3 and TRBJ1-2): GAGVSQTPSNKVTEKGKYVELRCDPISGHTALYWYRQSLGQGPEFLIYFQGTGAADDSGLPNDRFFAVRPEGSVSTLKIQRTERGDSAVYLCASGLPNRERNYGYTFGSGTRLTVV.

This clone was found once. The V and J genes are TRBV19 and TRBJ2-2; 8 nucleotides match TRBD1. This CDR3 is 16 amino acids long. Germline V gene data show CDR1 as LNHDA and CDR2 as SQIVND (reference sequence). The J segment lost 1 base and the V segment lost 9 bases, leaving 10 bases of the junction unmatched. In nucleotides, the CDR3 is TGTGCCAGCCGACGGGCCGGGACAGGGAACACCGGGGAGCTGTTTTTT. As protein: CASRRAGTGNTGELFF.

The chain joins TRBV3-1 (or the pseudogene TRBV3-2) to TRBJ2-3, with 8 bases identical to TRBD2. Trimming took 2 bases from V and 6 from J; bases not matched to a gene: 10. This CDR3 contains 16 residues. In germline, CDR1 is LGHDT, CDR2 YNNKEL (reference sequence). The CDR3 here is CASSQLGGGRGDTQYF. As DNA, the CDR3 is TGTGCCAGCAGCCAACTCGGGGGGGGCCGGGGTGATACGCAGTATTTT.

J is TRBJ1-5 and V is TRBV19; D call uncertain. V gave up 3 bases and J gave up 0 bases, with 9 bases separating them. The CDR3 is 15 amino acids. CDR1 and CDR2 (germline): LNHDA, SQIVND (reference sequence). The CDR3 is CASSMRQNSNQPQHF. CDR3 sequence (DNA): TGTGCCAGTAGTATGAGGCAAAATAGCAATCAGCCCCAGCATTTT.

The chain joins TRBV30 to TRBJ2-3; no clear D gene. V was clipped by 4 bases and J by 0 bases, with 11 bases between them. The length of the CDR3 is 14 residues. The germline V gene encodes CDR1 GTSNPN and CDR2 SVGIG (reference sequence). CDR3 amino acids: CAWTQTTSTDTQYF. CDR3 in DNA: TGTGCCTGGACCCAAACCACTAGCACAGATACGCAGTATTTT. Filled out from reference TRBV30 and TRBJ2-3, the complete variable domain reads SQTIHQWPATLVQPVGSPLSLECTVEGTSNPNLYWYRQAAGRGLQLLFYSVGIGQISSEVPQNLSASRPQDRQFILSSKKLLLSDSGFYLCAWTQTTSTDTQYFGPGTRLTVL.

V and J are TRBV7-9 and TRBJ1-1; tentative D call: TRBD1 (6 bases). Germline CDR1 is SEHNR and CDR2 is FQNEAQ (reference sequence). V was trimmed by 5 bases and J by 6 bases, leaving 16 bases between them. This CDR3 is built from 14 residues. The CDR3 coding sequence is TGTGCCAGCAGCATATTGCAGGGGTACGCTGAAGCTTTCTTT. Its translation: CASSILQGYAEAFF.

The chain uses TRBV5-1 and TRBJ2-7; a possible D gene is TRBD2 (7 bases). Trimming pared 1 base from V and 0 bases from J, leaving 14 bases between. Germline V gene lookup returns CDR1 SGHRS and CDR2 YFSETQ. The CDR3 is 16 amino acids. The CDR3 DNA follows: TGCGCCAGCAGCTTGAGGAGTGGGGGGGCCTCCTACGAGCAGTACTTC. Protein product: CASSLRSGGASYEQYF.

The CDR3 region is CATTQLGTEAFF. The CDR3 nucleotides read TGTGCCACTACTCAGTTGGGCACTGAAGCTTTCTTT. This sequence joins TRBV19 and TRBJ1-1; D is ambiguous. V shed 10 bases and J shed 4 bases, with 13 bases lying between them. Germline lookup yields CDR1 LNHDA and CDR2 SQIVND (reference sequence). CDR3 length: 12 amino acids.

V and J are TRBV12-5 and TRBJ1-5; the D is unclear. Per germline, CDR1 LGHNT and CDR2 FRNRAP. The germline V and J ends were trimmed by 10 bases and 4 bases, with 11 bases remaining between them. The CDR3 has 12 residues. The DNA of the CDR3 is TGTGCTACACAGAGAGAGAATCAGCCCCAGCATTTT. This encodes CATQRENQPQHF.

The chain links TRBV7-9 to TRBJ1-1; D might be TRBD1 (6 bases). Per the germline V gene, CDR1 is SEHNR and CDR2 is FQNEAQ (reference sequence). Trimming took 5 bases from V and 1 from J, leaving 14 bases between them. This CDR3 region has 15 residues. The CDR3 region is CASSVSSGQNTEAFF. The CDR3 nucleotides read TGTGCCAGCAGCGTGTCCTCGGGACAGAACACTGAAGCTTTCTTT. Filled out from reference TRBV7-9 and TRBJ1-1, the complete variable domain reads DTGVSQNPRHKITKRGQNVTFRCDPISEHNRLYWYRQTLGQGPEFLTYFQNEAQLEKSRLLSDRFSAERPKGSFSTLEIQRTEQGDSAMYLCASSVSSGQNTEAFFGQGTRLTVV.

This clone appeared a single time. The chain couples TRBV18 to TRBJ2-7, with D possibly matching TRBD1 (6 bases). V was shortened by 3 bases and J by 7 bases, with 22 bases between the two germline ends. The CDR3 runs 16 residues. Germline CDR1 KGHSH, CDR2 LQKENI. DNA for the CDR3: TGTGCCAGCTCACCGCAAAAACGGACAGTTCCTCGAGAGCAGTACTTC. As protein: CASSPQKRTVPREQYF.

The chain carries TRBV27 and TRBJ2-7; tentative D call: TRBD2 (7 bases). Trimming removed 5 bases from V and 0 bases from J, with 11 bases in between. This CDR3 is built from 14 residues. Germline CDR1 MNHEY, CDR2 SMNVEV (reference sequence). The CDR3 DNA sequence: TGTGCCAGCAGTAGCGGGGACACCTCCTACGAGCAGTACTTC. Translation gives CASSSGDTSYEQYF.

The genes are TRBV5-1 and TRBJ1-1, with a possible D match to TRBD1 (5 bases). V was pared by 0 bases and J by 0 bases, with 9 bases between. CDR3 length equals 15 residues. CDR1 and CDR2 from the germline V gene are SGHRS and YFSETQ. In DNA, the CDR3 is TGCGCCAGCAGCTTGGCCATAGGGGTGAACACTGAAGCTTTCTTT. Translated: CASSLAIGVNTEAFF.

This clone came up a few times. The rearrangement links TRBV19 to TRBJ1-1; D gene unclear. This CDR3 region has 13 residues. Germline CDR1 LNHDA, CDR2 SQIVND (reference sequence). Trimming removed 4 bases from V and 7 bases from J, with 13 bases in between. Written as DNA, the CDR3 is TGTGCCAGTAGTAACTCATTCTCCAGTGAAGCTTTCTTT. Translated, it gives CASSNSFSSEAFF.

The genes are TRBV30 and TRBJ1-2; 9 positions match TRBD1. CDR3 length: 15 amino acids. J was trimmed by 7 bases and V by 5 bases; bases with no gene match: 14. Germline V lookup: CDR1 GTSNPN, CDR2 SVGIG (reference sequence). This CDR3 is CAWGRGQGFSSGYTF. The CDR3 nucleotides read TGTGCCTGGGGCCGAGGACAGGGGTTTTCGAGTGGCTACACCTTC.

This sequence joins TRBV30 and TRBJ1-6; unclear D gene. The CDR3 contains 15 residues. Trimming cost V 5 bases and J 3 bases, with 14 bases left between them. Germline V gene sequence: CDR1 GTSNPN, CDR2 SVGIG (reference sequence). The CDR3 DNA is TGTGCCTGGGGAACTTGGGAGTTCTATAATTCACCCCTCCACTTT. Translating it yields CAWGTWEFYNSPLHF.

The chain couples TRBV10-3 to TRBJ2-6; D perhaps matches TRBD2 (5 bases). Germline V CDR1 and CDR2: ENHRY, SYGVKD. The length of the CDR3 is 15 residues. V was clipped by 2 bases and J by 3 bases, with 8 bases between them. CDR3 coding DNA: TGTGCCATCAGTGAGGCGGGCGGTGGGGCCAACGTCCTGACTTTC. It encodes CAISEAGGGANVLTF.

The chain combines TRBV28 with TRBJ1-3; 7 bases agree with TRBD1. After removal of 8 bases from V and 0 bases from J, the junction contained 4 bases not matched to a gene. The CDR3 consists of 14 residues. Germline loops: CDR1 MDHEN, CDR2 SYDVKM. The CDR3 DNA reads as TGTGCCAGCGGGGGACAGACCTCTGGAAACACCATATATTTT. It codes for CASGGQTSGNTIYF.

The CDR3 spells CASSETKTSGANVLTF. The CDR3 DNA is TGTGCCAGCAGTGAAACTAAGACTTCTGGGGCCAACGTCCTGACTTTC. The chain recombines TRBV6-1 with TRBJ2-6; D is uncertain. The CDR3 spans 16 residues. Trimming left V 2 bases short and J 1 base short, with 9 bases between. The germline gives CDR1 MNHNS, CDR2 SASEGT.

The genes are TRBV2 and TRBJ2-2, with D hard to call. Deletions cut 3 bases from V and 5 bases from J, with 10 bases between. The CDR3 contains 14 residues. The germline V gene encodes CDR1 SNHLY and CDR2 FYNNEI. The CDR3 here is CASSEIGTTGELFF. The DNA for the CDR3 is TGTGCCAGCAGTGAGATCGGCACAACCGGGGAGCTGTTTTTT.

This rearrangement joins TRBV6-6 to TRBJ1-5, with 7 bases aligning to TRBD1. The junction had 17 bases not matched to a gene; V was cut back by 5 bases and J by 4 bases. This CDR3 has 18 amino acids. CDR1 is MNHNY, CDR2 SVGAGI, per germline (reference sequence). The CDR3 nucleotides read TGTGCCAGCAGTCCGAGATATCTGACAGCAGGGGGTAATCAGCCCCAGCATTTT. This translates into CASSPRYLTAGGNQPQHF.

The chain is built from TRBV4-1 and TRBJ2-6; unclear D gene. This CDR3 has 16 amino acids. CDR1 is MGHRA and CDR2 is YSYEKL in the germline V gene. The V end was cut by 8 bases, the J end by 3 bases, with 17 bases between. CDR3 nucleotide sequence: TGCGCCAGCGGGCCCCTCGTACAACGTGGGGCCAACGTCCTGACTTTC. Amino acid sequence: CASGPLVQRGANVLTF.